This entry describes one T cell receptor (beta chain). Its target is unknown. The data were obtained in a study of Ad26.COV2.S vaccination and SARS-CoV-2 variants. Study outcomes and limitations: Vaccine recipients had higher spike-specific TCR breadth than placebo recipients. Once vaccination had occurred, spike-specific CD8+ and CD4+ T cell responses reportedly showed substantial breadth.

Profiled with immunoSEQ multiplex PCR; TCRdb holds only in-frame clones, not every one. The table shows about half a million clones, with roughly nine tenths occurring only once. The treatment here: roughly 20 received Ad26.COV2.S at low or high dose, single or two shots; roughly 5 received placebo; per-sample allocation not given. The samples date from day 63 after the first vaccine or placebo injection. In the vaccine, an Ad26 vector expressed the SARS-CoV-2 spike of the Wuhan strain. This CDR3 comprises 15 residues. V lost 5 bases to trimming and J lost 3 bases; unmatched junction nucleotides: 8. In germline, CDR1 is SGHAT, CDR2 FQDESV (reference sequence).

This clonotype was sampled from a person aged 18-65 years who received the Ad26.COV2.S COVID-19 vaccine or a placebo. Sequenced material: peripheral blood, taken in a trial of Ad26.COV2.S vaccine versus placebo. This chain uses TRBV11-1 with TRBJ1-2, with TRBD1 matching 8 bases. CDR3: CASSQTGTGDYGYTF. CDR3 sequence (DNA): TGTGCCAGCAGCCAAACCGGGACAGGAGACTATGGCTACACCTTC.